The 29 T cell receptor beta chains given below trace back to one sample, sequenced in a study of blood T cell repertoires in COVID-19. This table comes from immunoSEQ multiplex PCR, and its TCRdb copy is limited to in-frame clones, with some not included. The table records hundreds of thousands of clones, around nine tenths of them present only once. The sequenced material came from peripheral blood. The receptor source for this set is a man aged 35-49 years with acute or convalescent COVID-19.

This rearrangement joins TRBV4-1 to TRBJ1-2, with D possibly TRBD1 on 6 matching bases. CDR1 MGHRA and CDR2 YSYEKL come from the germline V gene. The CDR3 is 16 amino acids. Deletions cut 1 base from V and 4 bases from J, with 16 bases between. The CDR3 loop reads CASSQGLRDTLYGYTF. CDR3 nucleotide sequence: TGCGCCAGCAGCCAAGGGTTAAGGGACACCCTCTATGGCTACACCTTC.

The J gene is TRBJ1-5, the V gene TRBV3-1 (or the pseudogene TRBV3-2); 9 bases line up with TRBD1. The CDR3 has 17 amino acids. Per the germline V gene, CDR1 is LGHDT and CDR2 is YNNKEL (reference sequence). V lost 0 bases and J lost 7; bases outside the gene matches: 10. The CDR3 nucleotides read TGTGCCAGCAGCCAAGATTTAGGGACAGGGCAGGGACAGCCCCAGCATTTT. It yields the protein CASSQDLGTGQGQPQHF.

The V gene is TRBV11-2, the J gene TRBJ1-2, with TRBD1 as a possible D gene (5 bases). This CDR3 is 13 amino acids long. The V and J ends lost 5 bases and 6 bases respectively, with 13 bases between them. The germline V gene encodes CDR1 SGHAT and CDR2 FQNNGV. CDR3 DNA sequence: TGTGCCAGCAGCCCGCGGAGGGGCCATGGCTACACCTTC. It is translated as CASSPRRGHGYTF.

This chain connects TRBV6-5 to TRBJ2-7; TRBD1 is a possible D gene (5 bases). V was cut by 8 bases and J by 3 bases, with 17 bases left in between. Germline V lookup: CDR1 MNHEY, CDR2 SVGAGI. CDR3 length: 14 amino acids. The CDR3 sequence: CASAMGPRGYEQYF. DNA of the CDR3: TGTGCCAGCGCTATGGGCCCTAGGGGCTACGAGCAGTACTTC.

V is TRBV29-1 and J is TRBJ2-1, with D uncertain. Germline-derived CDR1 and CDR2 are SQVTM and ANQGSEA. V lost 7 bases and J 5 bases, leaving 6 bases between the germline ends. The CDR3 length is 10 residues. The CDR3, as DNA: TGCAGCGGGCAGGACAATGAGCAGTTCTTC. Residues: CSGQDNEQFF.

The chain is built from TRBV25-1 and TRBJ1-5; D is ambiguous. The germline V gene has CDR1 MGHDK and CDR2 SYGVNS. CDR3 length: 14 amino acids. Trimming removed 2 bases from V and 4 bases from J, with 9 bases in between. CDR3 bases: TGTGCCAGCAGTGAAATGAGGGAGAATCAGCCCCAGCATTTT. Its protein product is CASSEMRENQPQHF.

The J gene is TRBJ1-1, the V gene TRBV6-5, with 7 bases aligning to TRBD1. V shed 6 bases and J 1 base; nucleotides not matched to a gene: 5. The CDR3 has 14 residues. CDR1 is MNHEY and CDR2 is SVGAGI in the germline V gene. The DNA for the CDR3 is TGTGCCAGCAGGGCGACAGGGACGAACACTGAAGCTTTCTTT. Translation: CASRATGTNTEAFF.

The chain links TRBV18 to TRBJ1-1, with TRBD1 matching over 9 bases. CDR1 and CDR2 (germline): KGHSH, LQKENI. The CDR3 loop spans 16 amino acids. V was pared by 6 bases and J by 0 bases, with 8 bases of the junction left unmatched. The CDR3 coding sequence is TGTGCCAGCTCCCCAGGACAGGGGTACATGAACACTGAAGCTTTCTTT. The encoded protein is CASSPGQGYMNTEAFF.

The J gene is TRBJ2-7, the V gene TRBV29-1, with D possibly TRBD1 on 6 matching bases. CDR3 size: 14 residues. The V gene's germline CDR1 is SQVTM and CDR2 ANQGSEA. The V end was cut by 6 bases, the J end by 0 bases, with 15 bases between. The CDR3 here is CSVRLTGFSYEQYF. The CDR3 nucleotides are TGCAGCGTCCGGCTGACAGGATTCTCCTACGAGCAGTACTTC.

This clone was picked up a small number of times. The chain recombines TRBV19 with TRBJ1-2; TRBD1 matches 8 bases. CDR1 is LNHDA, CDR2 SQIVND, per germline (reference sequence). V gave up 0 bases and J gave up 7 bases; unmatched junction bases: 13. The CDR3 is 17 residues long. This CDR3 is CASSIDHPTGARAGYTF. The CDR3 DNA is TGTGCCAGTAGTATAGATCACCCGACAGGGGCCCGAGCTGGCTACACCTTC. Full variable domain (remainder filled in from reference TRBV19 and TRBJ1-2): DGGITQSPKYLFRKEGQNVTLSCEQNLNHDAMYWYRQDPGQGLRLIYYSQIVNDFQKGDIAEGYSVSREKKESFPLTVTSAQKNPTAFYLCASSIDHPTGARAGYTFGSGTRLTVV.

J is TRBJ2-2 and V is TRBV2; TRBD2 aligns across 14 bases. This CDR3 has 14 amino acids. Germline CDR1 SNHLY, CDR2 FYNNEI. Germline trimming cut 8 bases from V and 8 bases from J; bases unmatched to any gene: 4. In nucleotides, the CDR3 is TGTGCCAGCGGACTAGCGGGGGGTGAGGGGGAGCTGTTTTTT. It translates to CASGLAGGEGELFF. The whole variable domain, filled in from reference TRBV2 and TRBJ2-2, reads EPEVTQTPSHQVTQMGQEVILRCVPISNHLYFYWYRQILGQKVEFLVSFYNNEISEKSEIFDDQFSVERPDGSNFTLKIRSTKLEDSAMYFCASGLAGGEGELFFGEGSRLTVL.

J is TRBJ2-3 and V is TRBV30; D unclear. The CDR3 runs to 14 residues. V was trimmed by 1 base and J by 0 bases, leaving 8 bases between them. CDR1 GTSNPN and CDR2 SVGIG come from the germline V gene (reference sequence). The CDR3 region has the DNA TGTGCCTGGAGTGAGGCAGCGAGCACAGATACGCAGTATTTT. Protein sequence: CAWSEAASTDTQYF.

This chain uses TRBV9 with TRBJ1-1, with D perhaps TRBD1 (6 bases). This CDR3 comprises 14 residues. Per the germline V gene, CDR1 is SGDLS and CDR2 is YYNGEE. The V gene lost 4 bases and the J gene lost 6 bases, with 16 bases spanning the gap. The chain's CDR3 is CASSPFQQGSEAFF. CDR3 nucleotides: TGTGCCAGCAGCCCCTTTCAACAGGGCTCTGAAGCTTTCTTT.

The V gene is TRBV5-4, the J gene TRBJ2-7, with 12 nucleotides matching TRBD1. Germline V gene sequence: CDR1 SGHNT, CDR2 YYREEE (reference sequence). The CDR3 totals 15 residues. Trimming removed 0 bases from V and 4 bases from J; junction bases left unmatched: 2. The CDR3 loop reads CASSLAGQGAYEQYF. The CDR3 DNA follows: TGTGCCAGCAGCTTGGCGGGACAGGGGGCGTACGAGCAGTACTTC.

The chain recombines TRBV11-2 with TRBJ2-3, with 11 bases aligning to TRBD1. The CDR3 has 15 amino acids. From germline, CDR1 is SGHAT and CDR2 FQNNGV. With V trimmed by 5 bases and J by 6 bases, 7 bases remained unmatched. CDR3: CASSEDRGRMDTQYF. In nucleotides, the CDR3 is TGTGCCAGCAGCGAGGACAGGGGGCGCATGGATACGCAGTATTTT. Complete variable domain (other parts from reference TRBV11-2 and TRBJ2-3): EAGVAQSPRYKIIEKRQSVAFWCNPISGHATLYWYQQILGQGPKLLIQFQNNGVVDDSQLPKDRFSAERLKGVDSTLKIQPAKLEDSAVYLCASSEDRGRMDTQYFGPGTRLTVL.

Comment on this clone: Other DNA variants within this sample encode the same CDR3. The rearrangement joins TRBV19 to TRBJ1-1; D is unresolved. Trimming cost V 5 bases and J 0 bases, with 10 bases left between them. This CDR3 is built from 14 residues. Per germline, CDR1 LNHDA and CDR2 SQIVND (reference sequence). The DNA of the CDR3 is TGTGCCAGTAGTGACCGGGGAATGAACACTGAAGCTTTCTTT. Its translation is CASSDRGMNTEAFF.

In DNA, the CDR3 is TGTGCCAGTAGTTCCCGGGACACCCCGACAGATACGCAGTATTTT. Translation gives CASSSRDTPTDTQYF. The chain uses TRBV19 and TRBJ2-3; the D gene is possibly TRBD1 (6 bases). This CDR3 is built from 15 residues. The germline V gene encodes CDR1 LNHDA and CDR2 SQIVND (reference sequence). The ends were cut back, 5 bases at V and 3 bases at J, with 15 bases in the middle.

This clone has only a few counts. This rearrangement joins TRBV30 to TRBJ1-3; 12 nucleotides agree with TRBD1. The CDR3 covers 15 residues. Looked up from germline, CDR1 is GTSNPN and CDR2 is SVGIG (reference sequence). J lost 6 bases, V lost 0 bases, and 3 bases had no gene match. The CDR3 sequence is CAWSVGTGGENTIYF. CDR3 DNA: TGTGCCTGGAGTGTGGGGACAGGGGGCGAAAACACCATATATTTT.

The rearrangement uses TRBV11-3 and TRBJ2-1, with 8 bases matching TRBD1. The CDR3 contains 14 residues. V was pared by 11 bases and J by 3 bases, with 9 bases of the junction left unmatched. Germline V gene data show CDR1 as SGHNT and CDR2 as YENEEA. CDR3: CADRHRGFYNEQFF. The DNA for the CDR3 is TGTGCCGACCGACACAGGGGGTTCTACAATGAGCAGTTCTTC.

The chain is built from TRBV6-5 and TRBJ1-4, with a weak D call TRBD1 (5 bases). CDR3 size: 14 residues. Germline assignment: CDR1 MNHEY and CDR2 SVGAGI. V was shortened by 7 bases and J by 6 bases, with 15 bases between the two germline ends. As DNA, the CDR3 is TGTGCCAGCATAGATATCAGGGTTTATGAAAAACTGTTTTTT. This translates into CASIDIRVYEKLFF.

The V and J genes are TRBV28 and TRBJ2-1; TRBD1 agrees at 7 bases. CDR3 length: 15 amino acids. The ends lost 6 bases at V and 4 bases at J; junction bases unmatched: 9. Germline lookup yields CDR1 MDHEN and CDR2 SYDVKM. The CDR3 loop is CASRWGAGGYNEQFF. The CDR3 nucleotides are TGTGCCAGCAGGTGGGGAGCAGGGGGATACAATGAGCAGTTCTTC.

The chain combines TRBV21-1 with TRBJ1-6; the table's D call, TRBD1, was not checked against the DNA. TRBV21-1 is listed as a pseudogene. This CDR3 region has 15 residues. CDR3 DNA sequence: TGTGCCAGCAGCACACAGCTGGGGGCGAGTTCACCCCTCCACTTT. Amino acid sequence: CASSTQLGASSPLHF.

The chain is built from TRBV12-3 or TRBV12-4 and TRBJ1-4, with 10 bases fitting TRBD1. The J segment lost 8 bases and the V segment lost 6 bases, leaving 3 bases of the junction unmatched. This CDR3 comprises 13 residues. CDR3 loop: CASRTGGREKLFF. The CDR3 DNA follows: TGTGCCAGCAGGACAGGGGGCAGGGAAAAACTGTTTTTT.

CDR3 sequence: CASGSSPGGLDYGYTF. CDR3 nucleotide sequence: TGTGCTAGTGGTTCTTCTCCAGGGGGACTGGACTATGGCTACACCTTC. This chain connects TRBV12-5 to TRBJ1-2; 7 nucleotides line up with TRBD1. The V and J ends lost 4 bases and 3 bases, in that order; junction bases with no gene match: 11. The V gene's germline CDR1 is LGHNT and CDR2 FRNRAP. The CDR3 totals 16 residues.

The chain employs TRBV10-3 and TRBJ1-2; TRBD1 agrees at 9 bases. Losses at the gene ends were 6 bases for V and 3 bases for J; bases not matched to a gene: 8. This CDR3 is 15 amino acids long. Germline V gene data show CDR1 as ENHRY and CDR2 as SYGVKD. CDR3: CAIRPQGAHDYGYTF. The CDR3 nucleotides are TGTGCCATCAGACCACAGGGGGCGCATGACTATGGCTACACCTTC.

This clone was detected once. The chain employs TRBV19 and TRBJ2-3; 11 bases map to TRBD1. J lost 6 bases, V lost 4 bases, and 12 bases had no gene match. The CDR3 length is 17 residues. Germline lookup yields CDR1 LNHDA and CDR2 SQIVND (reference sequence). In nucleotides, the CDR3 is TGTGCCAGTAGTACCCGGGGGACAGGGGGAAGGGTGGATACGCAGTATTTT. This gives the protein CASSTRGTGGRVDTQYF.

CDR3 DNA sequence: TGTGCCTGGAGTGTAACGGGGGGCACTGAAGCTTTCTTT. Protein: CAWSVTGGTEAFF. The chain combines TRBV30 with TRBJ1-1; tentative D call: TRBD1 (5 bases). The CDR3 spans 13 residues. CDR1 and CDR2 (germline): GTSNPN, SVGIG (reference sequence). The V end lost 0 bases, the J end lost 4 bases, and 9 bases lay between the germline ends.

The gene calls are TRBV5-1 and TRBJ1-2; 9 bases agree with TRBD1. The CDR3 has 14 amino acids. With V trimmed by 4 bases and J by 6 bases, 7 bases remained unmatched. Germline CDR1 is SGHRS and CDR2 is YFSETQ. CDR3 sequence (DNA): TGCGCCAGCAGCCGCACACAGGGGGCGGATGGCTACACCTTC. Translating gives CASSRTQGADGYTF.

The rearrangement uses TRBV5-8 and TRBJ1-4, with D possibly matching TRBD1 (5 bases). Germline V gene data show CDR1 as SGHTS and CDR2 as YDEGEE. The CDR3 contains 16 residues. The V end lost 2 bases, the J end lost 5 bases, and 16 bases lay between the germline ends. This CDR3 is CASSLLGAAMNEKLFF. As DNA, the CDR3 is TGTGCCAGCAGCTTATTAGGGGCCGCTATGAATGAAAAACTGTTTTTT.